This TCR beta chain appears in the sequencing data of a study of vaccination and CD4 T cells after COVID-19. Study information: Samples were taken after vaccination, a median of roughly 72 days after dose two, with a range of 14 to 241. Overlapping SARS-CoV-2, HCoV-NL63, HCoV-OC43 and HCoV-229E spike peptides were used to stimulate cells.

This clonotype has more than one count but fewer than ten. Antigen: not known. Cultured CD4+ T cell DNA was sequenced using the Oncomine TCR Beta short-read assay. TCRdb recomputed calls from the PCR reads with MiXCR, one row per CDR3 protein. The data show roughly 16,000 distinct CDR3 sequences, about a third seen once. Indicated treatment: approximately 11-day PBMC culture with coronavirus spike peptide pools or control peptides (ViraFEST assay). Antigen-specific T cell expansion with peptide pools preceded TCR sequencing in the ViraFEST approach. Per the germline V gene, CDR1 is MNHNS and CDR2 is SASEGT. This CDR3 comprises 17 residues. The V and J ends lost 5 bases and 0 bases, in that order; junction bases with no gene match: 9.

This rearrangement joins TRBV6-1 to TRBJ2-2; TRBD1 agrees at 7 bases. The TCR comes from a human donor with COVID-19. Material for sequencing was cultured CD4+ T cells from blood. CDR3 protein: CASSQDRTGANTGELFF. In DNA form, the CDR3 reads TGTGCCAGCAGTCAGGACAGGACAGGAGCGAACACCGGGGAGCTGTTTTTT.